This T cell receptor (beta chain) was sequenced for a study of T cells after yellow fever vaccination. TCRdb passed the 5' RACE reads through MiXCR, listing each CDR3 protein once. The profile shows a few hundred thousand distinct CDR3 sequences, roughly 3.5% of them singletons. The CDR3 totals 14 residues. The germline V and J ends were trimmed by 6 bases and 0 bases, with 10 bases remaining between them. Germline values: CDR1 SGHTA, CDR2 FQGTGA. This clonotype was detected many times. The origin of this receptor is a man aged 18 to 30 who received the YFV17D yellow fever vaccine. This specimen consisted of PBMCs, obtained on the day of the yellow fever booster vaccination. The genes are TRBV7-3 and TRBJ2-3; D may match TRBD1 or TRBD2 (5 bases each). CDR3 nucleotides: TGTGCCAGCAGACGGGACCCGAGCACAGATACGCAGTATTTT. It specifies CASRRDPSTDTQYF. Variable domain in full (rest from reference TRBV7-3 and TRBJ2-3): GAGVSQTPSNKVTEKGKYVELRCDPISGHTALYWYRQSLGQGPEFLIYFQGTGAADDSGLPNDRFFAVRPEGSVSTLKIQRTERGDSAVYLCASRRDPSTDTQYFGPGTRLTVL.